A single T cell receptor beta chain is shown here with its context. The data stem from a study of T cell responses to AZD1222 COVID-19 vaccine. The protocol was immunoSEQ multiplex PCR, while the TCRdb copy is restricted to in-frame clones and leaves out a portion. Among 100,000 to 150,000 clones listed, roughly 90% were seen once. Germline V gene data show CDR1 as LNHDA and CDR2 as SQIVND (reference sequence). CDR3 size: 12 residues. Trimming took 7 bases from V and 6 from J, leaving 13 bases between them. The sequence came from an adult in good health. The chain has TRBV19 and TRBJ2-7; TRBD1 might be the D (5 bases). This material consisted of peripheral blood, taken on day 0 of AZD1222 vaccination. This CDR3 is CASTRTPIEQYF. The CDR3 DNA sequence: TGTGCCAGTACAAGGACACCCATCGAGCAGTACTTC.